This T cell receptor beta chain was recorded in a study of OX40 agonist ivuxolimab in advanced cancers. For the study at large: The dose-escalation group included hepatocellular carcinoma, melanoma, renal cell carcinoma and head and neck cancer. Partial responses were achieved by three patients, of whom one had hepatocellular carcinoma and two had cutaneous melanoma.

On this clone itself: Its target is not known.

Study-level results: Expanded clones tended on average to be more numerous among CD8+ T cells than CD4+.

Profiled with immunoSEQ multiplex PCR; TCRdb holds only in-frame clones, not every one. Of about 82,000 clones in the sample, around nine tenths were seen once. The sequencing here drew on CD4+ or CD8+ T cells sorted from blood, taken in a trial of the OX40 agonist ivuxolimab. The sequence was collected from an adult with an advanced solid tumor such as melanoma, head and neck, liver or kidney cancer.

The CDR3, as DNA: TGTGCCAGCAGCTTGGGACTAGCGGGCGAGCAGTACTTC. Protein sequence: CASSLGLAGEQYF. The gene calls are TRBV11-1 and TRBJ2-7; 12 nucleotides agree with TRBD2. V shed 3 bases, J shed 6 bases, and the junction held 0 bases outside the gene matches. Germline values: CDR1 SGHAT, CDR2 FQDESV (reference sequence). The CDR3 has 13 amino acids.